One sample yielded the 9 T cell receptor beta chains listed below, sequenced in a study of T cell changes during pregnancy in multiple sclerosis. The data were produced by immunoSEQ multiplex PCR, yet TCRdb's version contains in-frame clones alone and is incomplete. The data show 60,000 or so clones, 91% seen once. The sample in question was peripheral blood, obtained before pregnancy. The receptors originated from a female donor with multiple sclerosis, enrolled in a pregnancy study.

This chain connects TRBV9 to TRBJ2-1, with D perhaps matching TRBD2 (6 bases). V was cut by 4 bases and J by 5 bases, with 10 bases left in between. This CDR3 contains 13 residues. CDR1 and CDR2 from the germline V gene are SGDLS and YYNGEE. CDR3 region: CASSSGLDNEQFF. The CDR3 DNA reads TGTGCCAGCAGCTCGGGACTTGACAATGAGCAGTTCTTC.

The chain has TRBV7-3 and TRBJ2-1; D possibly corresponds to TRBD2 (7 bases). The germline gives CDR1 SGHTA, CDR2 FQGTGA. Trimming pared 5 bases from V and 4 bases from J, leaving 18 bases between. This CDR3 is built from 16 residues. The CDR3 here is CASSPHGGGPYNEQFF. The CDR3 DNA is TGTGCCAGCAGCCCCCATGGGGGGGGCCCATACAATGAGCAGTTCTTC.

This chain connects TRBV6-5 to TRBJ1-2; D remains ambiguous. Trimming removed 7 bases from V and 7 bases from J, with 19 bases in between. Germline lookup yields CDR1 MNHEY and CDR2 SVGAGI. The length of the CDR3 is 14 residues. For the CDR3, the DNA is TGTGCCAGCATCAGGAGCCCCGGGGAGGGTGGCTACACCTTC. Translated, it gives CASIRSPGEGGYTF.

This chain uses TRBV11-3 with TRBJ2-1; TRBD2 is a possible D gene (7 bases). V shed 5 bases and J shed 4 bases, with 15 bases lying between them. Germline V gene sequence: CDR1 SGHNT, CDR2 YENEEA. The length of the CDR3 is 15 residues. CDR3 sequence reads: CASSIGGDLYNEQFF. As DNA, the CDR3 is TGTGCCAGCAGCATAGGGGGGGACCTATACAATGAGCAGTTCTTC.

This clone was found once. The chain has TRBV2 and TRBJ1-3, with 8 positions matching TRBD1. The CDR3 length is 15 residues. Germline lookup yields CDR1 SNHLY and CDR2 FYNNEI. J gave up 0 bases and V 6 bases, and 4 bases lay outside the gene matches. The CDR3, as DNA: TGTGCCAGCAGGGCTGGGACAGGCTCTGGAAACACCATATATTTT. Amino acid sequence: CASRAGTGSGNTIYF.

The chain couples TRBV6-4 to TRBJ2-3, with TRBD2 identical over 10 bases. Germline loops: CDR1 MRHNA, CDR2 SNTAGT. The CDR3 consists of 15 residues. Unmatched junction bases numbered 5, after V lost 5 bases and J lost 3 bases. CDR3 DNA sequence: TGTGCCAGCAGTACCGGGACTAGCGAGACAGATACGCAGTATTTT. It translates to CASSTGTSETDTQYF.

This clone has just one count. V and J are TRBV5-1 and TRBJ1-1, with D possibly TRBD1 on 5 matching bases. Germline V gene data show CDR1 as SGHRS and CDR2 as YFSETQ. V was shortened by 0 bases and J by 5 bases, with 8 bases between the two germline ends. This CDR3 has 13 amino acids. As DNA, the CDR3 is TGCGCCAGCAGCTTGGGGACATGGACTGAAGCTTTCTTT. Its translation is CASSLGTWTEAFF.

The chain couples TRBV7-2 to TRBJ2-2, with D perhaps matching TRBD1 (6 bases). The germline gives CDR1 SGHTA, CDR2 FQGNSA. The V and J ends lost 5 bases and 3 bases respectively, with 13 bases between them. The CDR3 is made up of 15 amino acids. The CDR3 sequence: CASSVRQVYTGELFF. CDR3 DNA: TGTGCCAGCAGCGTAAGACAGGTCTACACCGGGGAGCTGTTTTTT.

On this clone: One end of the junction fails to match germline, which may point to a read error. The chain has TRBV7-2 and TRBJ1-6; D possibly corresponds to TRBD1 (6 bases). Germline values: CDR1 SGHTA, CDR2 FQGNSA. The CDR3 totals 15 residues. In DNA form, the CDR3 reads TGTGCCAGCAACGGCCGGGGGGCCTATAATTCACCCCCCCACTTT. Translating it yields CASNGRGAYNSPPHF.